The source of this T cell receptor (beta chain) is a study of T cell responses to AZD1222 COVID-19 vaccine. Germline-derived CDR1 and CDR2 are SGHRS and YFSETQ. This CDR3 spans 13 amino acids. V gave up 2 bases and J gave up 9 bases, with 12 bases separating them. Using immunoSEQ multiplex PCR, the repertoire was profiled, and TCRdb retains in-frame clones only, with some absent. Among approximately 130,000 clones, roughly 90% were seen once, and the ten largest hold about 1.1%. This sequence joins TRBV5-1 and TRBJ2-1, with D tentatively TRBD2 (6 bases). The TCR sequence derives from an adult in good health. Material: peripheral blood, obtained on day 0 of AZD1222 vaccination. The CDR3 DNA reads TGCGCCAGCAGCTTTAGACTAGATGGTGAGCAGTTCTTC. Encoded protein: CASSFRLDGEQFF.